The rows below give T cell receptor beta chains drawn from one sample of a study of PD-1 blockade in classical Hodgkin lymphoma. TCRdb's copy holds only in-frame clones and misses some; the assay was immunoSEQ multiplex PCR. The table has 25,000 to 35,000 clones, 60% to 75% seen once. Specimen: peripheral blood mononuclear cells (PBMCs), collected before the second cycle of nivolumab. Receptor source: a human donor with classical Hodgkin lymphoma. Both conserved end residues are part of each CDR3. D genes are given only for firm matches. The size entry is marked missing in some rows and otherwise reads once, few, many or a size class.

V: TRBV9
size: -
J: TRBJ2-1
D: -
CDR3: CASSVGGTLLVDNEQFF
DNA: TGTGCCAGCAGCGTAGGAGGAACCCTCCTAGTAGACAATGAGCAGTTCTTC

V: TRBV19
size: -
J: TRBJ2-3
D: TRBD1
CDR3: CASSILGLGGSTDTQYF
DNA: TGTGCCAGTAGTATCCTGGGGTTAGGGGGCAGCACAGATACGCAGTATTTT

V: TRBV11-2
size: once
J: TRBJ2-3
D: TRBD2
CDR3: CASSLALLAGGSSDTQYF
DNA: TGTGCCAGCAGCTTAGCTCTCTTAGCGGGGGGGTCCTCAGATACGCAGTATTTT

V: TRBV7-9
size: -
J: TRBJ1-5
D: -
CDR3: CASSLGGGGNQPQHF
DNA: TGTGCCAGCAGCTTAGGGGGGGGTGGTAATCAGCCCCAGCATTTT

V: TRBV5-1
size: -
J: TRBJ1-1
D: -
CDR3: CASSIGLGTPNTEAFF
DNA: TGCGCCAGCAGCATCGGATTAGGAACTCCGAACACTGAAGCTTTCTTT

V: TRBV30
size: -
J: TRBJ2-3
D: TRBD2
CDR3: CAWSVGLAGVDTQYF
DNA: TGTGCCTGGAGTGTCGGCCTAGCGGGGGTAGATACGCAGTATTTT

V: TRBV9
size: few
J: TRBJ2-7
D: -
CDR3: CASSVGAGDTYEQYF
DNA: TGTGCCAGCAGCGTAGGGGCAGGGGATACCTACGAGCAGTACTTC

V: TRBV29-1
size: -
J: TRBJ2-2
D: -
CDR3: CSVRNSGSNTGELFF
DNA: TGCAGCGTTCGAAATAGCGGTTCGAACACCGGGGAGCTGTTTTTT

V: TRBV6-1
size: once
J: TRBJ1-2
D: -
CDR3: CASSEEDYNYGYTF
DNA: TGTGCCAGCAGTGAAGAAGACTATAACTATGGCTACACCTTC

V: TRBV6-4
size: -
J: TRBJ1-5
D: -
CDR3: CASRSLAVGDQPQHF
DNA: TGTGCCAGCAGATCCCTGGCAGTGGGTGATCAGCCCCAGCATTTT

V: TRBV28
size: -
J: TRBJ2-7
D: -
CDR3: CASLALPYEQYF
DNA: TGTGCCAGCCTAGCACTCCCCTACGAGCAGTACTTC

V: TRBV7-2
size: -
J: TRBJ1-2
D: -
CDR3: CASSPEDYYGYTF
DNA: TGTGCCAGCAGCCCTGAAGATTACTATGGCTACACCTTC

V: TRBV6-5
size: -
J: TRBJ2-2
D: TRBD1
CDR3: CASSLTGATGELFF
DNA: TGTGCCAGCAGTTTGACAGGGGCAACCGGGGAGCTGTTTTTT

V: TRBV4-2
size: -
J: TRBJ1-1
D: -
CDR3: CASSQEAGSNTEAFF
DNA: TGTGCCAGCAGCCAAGAGGCAGGATCGAACACTGAAGCTTTCTTT

V: TRBV27
size: -
J: TRBJ2-7
D: TRBD1
CDR3: CASSWTGQGAYEQYF
DNA: TGTGCCAGCAGTTGGACCGGACAGGGGGCCTACGAGCAGTACTTC

V: TRBV10-3
size: -
J: TRBJ2-1
D: TRBD2
CDR3: CAISDLAGGPSNEQFF
DNA: TGTGCCATCAGTGACCTAGCGGGGGGGCCAAGCAATGAGCAGTTCTTC

V: TRBV7-8
size: -
J: TRBJ2-3
D: TRBD2
CDR3: CASSLVAGGPLTDTQYF
DNA: TGTGCCAGCAGCTTAGTTGCGGGGGGGCCCCTCACAGATACGCAGTATTTT

V: TRBV27
size: -
J: TRBJ2-5
D: TRBD2
CDR3: CASSLLPGLAGYF
DNA: TGTGCCAGCAGTTTACTCCCCGGACTAGCGGGGTACTTC

V: TRBV28
size: -
J: TRBJ2-7
D: TRBD2
CDR3: CASTFSGGRYEQYF
DNA: TGTGCCAGCACCTTTAGCGGGGGGCGGTACGAGCAGTACTTC

V: TRBV6-6
size: -
J: TRBJ1-6
D: -
CDR3: CASSYGESPLHF
DNA: TGTGCCAGCAGTTACGGGGAAAGTCCCCTCCACTTT

V: TRBV7-9
size: few
J: TRBJ1-1
D: -
CDR3: CASSPQGPTEAFF
DNA: TGTGCCAGCAGCCCGCAGGGCCCCACTGAAGCTTTCTTT

V: TRBV9
size: -
J: TRBJ2-5
D: TRBD1
CDR3: CASSDEGQGTQYF
DNA: TGTGCCAGCAGCGACGAGGGACAGGGGACCCAGTACTTC

V: TRBV6-5
size: -
J: TRBJ1-1
D: TRBD1
CDR3: CASSPTVQGAAFF
DNA: TGTGCCAGCAGCCCCACCGTGCAGGGGGCGGCTTTCTTT

V: TRBV7-9
size: -
J: TRBJ2-2
D: -
CDR3: CASSLLSPGELFF
DNA: TGTGCCAGCAGCTTGTTGTCTCCCGGGGAGCTGTTTTTT

V: TRBV7-6
size: -
J: TRBJ1-1
D: -
CDR3: CASSLRIPTPPLNTEAFF
DNA: TGTGCCAGCAGCTTAAGGATCCCGACCCCACCGTTGAACACTGAAGCTTTCTTT

V: TRBV18
size: -
J: TRBJ2-7
D: -
CDR3: CASSPGGSYEQYF
DNA: TGTGCCAGCTCACCAGGGGGCTCCTACGAGCAGTACTTC

V: TRBV15
size: -
J: TRBJ2-2
D: -
CDR3: CATSRGSGELFF
DNA: TGTGCCACCAGCAGGGGGTCCGGGGAGCTGTTTTTT

V: TRBV5-4
size: -
J: TRBJ2-2
D: -
CDR3: CASRAGPGAGELFF
DNA: TGTGCCAGCAGGGCAGGGCCGGGCGCCGGGGAGCTGTTTTTT

V: TRBV5-6
size: -
J: TRBJ1-4
D: -
CDR3: CASAEGANEKLFF
DNA: TGTGCCAGCGCTGAGGGGGCTAATGAAAAACTGTTTTTT

V: TRBV28
size: few
J: TRBJ2-3
D: -
CDR3: CASSFTGTQYF
DNA: TGTGCCAGCAGTTTCACGGGTACGCAGTATTTT

V: TRBV28
size: medium-sized
J: TRBJ1-5
D: -
CDR3: CASSPDSLNQPQHF
DNA: TGTGCCAGCAGTCCGGACAGTCTCAATCAGCCCCAGCATTTT

V: TRBV6-5
size: once
J: TRBJ2-2
D: -
CDR3: CASSYGGALSTGELFF
DNA: TGTGCCAGCAGTTACGGGGGGGCGCTTTCCACCGGGGAGCTGTTTTTT

V: TRBV6-6
size: -
J: TRBJ2-2
D: TRBD2
CDR3: CASSLAGGPGELFF
DNA: TGTGCCAGCAGTTTAGCGGGGGGGCCCGGGGAGCTGTTTTTT

V: TRBV9
size: -
J: TRBJ1-1
D: -
CDR3: CASSVGGPNTEAFF
DNA: TGTGCCAGCAGCGTAGGGGGGCCGAACACTGAAGCTTTCTTT

V: TRBV10-2
size: -
J: TRBJ2-2
D: -
CDR3: CASSGQLTGELFF
DNA: TGCGCCAGCAGTGGACAGCTGACCGGGGAGCTGTTTTTT

V: TRBV5-4
size: -
J: TRBJ2-5
D: TRBD2
CDR3: CASSLGTSGGQYQETQYF
DNA: TGTGCCAGCAGCTTGGGGACTAGCGGGGGGCAGTACCAAGAGACCCAGTACTTC

V: TRBV5-1
size: -
J: TRBJ1-1
D: -
CDR3: CASSSSPNTEAFF
DNA: TGCGCCAGCAGCTCCTCACCGAACACTGAAGCTTTCTTT

V: TRBV10-2
size: -
J: TRBJ2-1
D: -
CDR3: CASSEPYNEQFF
DNA: TGCGCCAGCAGTGAGCCATACAATGAGCAGTTCTTC

V: TRBV7-9
size: -
J: TRBJ1-4
D: -
CDR3: CASSPPTQGRLDEKLFF
DNA: TGTGCCAGCAGCCCTCCGACGCAGGGACGTTTGGATGAAAAACTGTTTTTT